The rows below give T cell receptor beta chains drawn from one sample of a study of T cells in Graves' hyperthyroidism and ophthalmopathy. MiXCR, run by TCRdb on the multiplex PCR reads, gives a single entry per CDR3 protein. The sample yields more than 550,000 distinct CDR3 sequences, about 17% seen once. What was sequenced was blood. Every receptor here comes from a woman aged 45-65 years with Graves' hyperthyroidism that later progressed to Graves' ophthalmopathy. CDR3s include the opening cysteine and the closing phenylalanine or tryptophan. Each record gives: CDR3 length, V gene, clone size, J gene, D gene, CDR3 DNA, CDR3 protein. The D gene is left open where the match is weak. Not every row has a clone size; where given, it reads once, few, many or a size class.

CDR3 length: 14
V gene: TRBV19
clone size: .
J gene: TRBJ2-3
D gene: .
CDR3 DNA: TGTGCCAGTAGTATAACAGGAGGAGCAGATACGCAGTATTTT
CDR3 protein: CASSITGGADTQYF

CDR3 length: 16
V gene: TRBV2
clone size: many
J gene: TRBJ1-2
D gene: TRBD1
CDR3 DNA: TGTGCCAGCAGCCAACTCGGACAGGGGGCGGACTATGGCTACACCTTC
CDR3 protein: CASSQLGQGADYGYTF

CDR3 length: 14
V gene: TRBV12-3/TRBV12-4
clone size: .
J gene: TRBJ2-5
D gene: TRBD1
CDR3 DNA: TGTGCCAGCAGGCTCCGGGACAGGAGAGAGACCCAGTACTTC
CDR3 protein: CASRLRDRRETQYF

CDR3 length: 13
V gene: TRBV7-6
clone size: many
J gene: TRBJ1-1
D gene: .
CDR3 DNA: TGTGCCAGCAGCTCCACGGTGGGGACTGAAGCTTTCTTT
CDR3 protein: CASSSTVGTEAFF

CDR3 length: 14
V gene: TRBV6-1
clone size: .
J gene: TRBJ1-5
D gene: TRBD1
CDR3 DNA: TGTGCCAGCAGTGGGACAGGGATAAGGCAGCCCCAGCATTTT
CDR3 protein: CASSGTGIRQPQHF

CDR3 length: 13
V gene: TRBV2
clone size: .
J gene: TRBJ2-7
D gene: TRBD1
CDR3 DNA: TGTGCCAGCAGTGATAGGGACAGCTACGAGCAGTACTTC
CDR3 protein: CASSDRDSYEQYF

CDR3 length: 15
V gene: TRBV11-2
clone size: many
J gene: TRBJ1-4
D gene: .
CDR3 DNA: TGTGCCAGCAGCGTCCCATGGTCAACTAATGAAAAACTGTTTTTT
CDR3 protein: CASSVPWSTNEKLFF

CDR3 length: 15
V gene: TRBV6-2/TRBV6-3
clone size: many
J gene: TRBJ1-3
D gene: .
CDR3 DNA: TGTGCCAGCAGTTCCCCCCCGGCCACTGGAAACACCATATATTTT
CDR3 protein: CASSSPPATGNTIYF

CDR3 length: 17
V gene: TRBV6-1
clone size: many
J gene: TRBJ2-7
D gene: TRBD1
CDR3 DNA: TGTGCCAGCAGTGAAGCGGCTCCCTGGGACAGTTCCTACGAGCAGTACTTC
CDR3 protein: CASSEAAPWDSSYEQYF

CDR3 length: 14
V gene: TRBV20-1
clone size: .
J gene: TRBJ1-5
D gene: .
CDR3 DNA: TGCAGTGCTAGTCGTAGAGCGTTCAATCAGCCCCAGCATTTT
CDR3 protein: CSASRRAFNQPQHF

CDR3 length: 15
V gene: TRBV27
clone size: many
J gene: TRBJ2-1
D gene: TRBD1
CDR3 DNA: TGTGCCAGCAGGCGACAGGGGGCGGAGTACAATGAGCAGTTCTTC
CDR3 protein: CASRRQGAEYNEQFF

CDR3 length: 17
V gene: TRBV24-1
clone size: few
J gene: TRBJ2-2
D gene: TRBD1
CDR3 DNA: TGTGCCACCAGTGATTTCAACAGGGGGCTGAACACCGGGGAGCTGTTTTTT
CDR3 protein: CATSDFNRGLNTGELFF

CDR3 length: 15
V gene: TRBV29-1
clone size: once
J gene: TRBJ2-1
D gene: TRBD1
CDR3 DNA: TGCAGCGTGCACAAGGGGGGACAGGGCTACAATGAGCAGTTCTTC
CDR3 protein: CSVHKGGQGYNEQFF

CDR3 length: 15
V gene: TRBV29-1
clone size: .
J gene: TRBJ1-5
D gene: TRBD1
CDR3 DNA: TGCAGCGCCACTACCTCCGGACAGGGCGATCAGCCCCAGCATTTT
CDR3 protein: CSATTSGQGDQPQHF

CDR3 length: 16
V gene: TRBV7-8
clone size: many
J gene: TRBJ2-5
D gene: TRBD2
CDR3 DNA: TGTGCCAGCAGCCCGGGACTAGCGGGGGCCGCTGAGACCCAGTACTTC
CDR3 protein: CASSPGLAGAAETQYF

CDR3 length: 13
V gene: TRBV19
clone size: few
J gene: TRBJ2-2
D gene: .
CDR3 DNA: TGTGCCAGTAGATCCCGCCTAGCGGGGGAGCTGTTTTTT
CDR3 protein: CASRSRLAGELFF

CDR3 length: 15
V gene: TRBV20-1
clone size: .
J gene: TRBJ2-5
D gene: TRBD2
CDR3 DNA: TGCAGTGCTAGATCCCTAGCGGGCCACCAAGAGACCCAGTACTTC
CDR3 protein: CSARSLAGHQETQYF

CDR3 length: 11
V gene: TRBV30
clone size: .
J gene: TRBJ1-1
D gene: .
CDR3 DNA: TGTGCCTGGACCCAGAGGGCTGAAGCTTTCTTT
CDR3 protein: CAWTQRAEAFF

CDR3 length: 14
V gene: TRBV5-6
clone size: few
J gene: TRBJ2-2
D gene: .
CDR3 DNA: TGTGCCAGCAGCCCCGAGGGGAACACCGGGGAGCTGTTTTTT
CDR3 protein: CASSPEGNTGELFF

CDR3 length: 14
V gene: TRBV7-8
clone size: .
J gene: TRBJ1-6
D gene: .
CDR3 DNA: TGTGCCAGCAGCTTAAGACAGGATAATTCACCCCTCCACTTT
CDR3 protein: CASSLRQDNSPLHF

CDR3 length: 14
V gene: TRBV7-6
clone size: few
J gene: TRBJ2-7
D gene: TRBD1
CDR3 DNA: TGTGCCAGCAGCCCGGGACAGATTTCGGGCGAGCAGTACTTC
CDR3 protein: CASSPGQISGEQYF

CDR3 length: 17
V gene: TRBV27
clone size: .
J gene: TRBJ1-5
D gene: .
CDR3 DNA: TGTGCCAGCAGTCCGGGACACACTCTACCCCAGGGTCAGCCCCAGCATTTT
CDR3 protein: CASSPGHTLPQGQPQHF

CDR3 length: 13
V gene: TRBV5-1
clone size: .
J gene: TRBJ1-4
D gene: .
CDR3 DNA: TGCGCCAGCAGTGGGACTGAAGTTGAAAAACTGTTTTTT
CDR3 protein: CASSGTEVEKLFF

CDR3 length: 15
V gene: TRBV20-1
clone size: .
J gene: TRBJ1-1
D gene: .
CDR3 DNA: TGCAGTGCTAGCCGGGACAACCACTTGAACACTGAAGCTTTCTTT
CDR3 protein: CSASRDNHLNTEAFF

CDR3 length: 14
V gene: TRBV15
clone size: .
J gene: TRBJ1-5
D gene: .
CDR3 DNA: TGTGCCACCAGCAGAGATATACGGGTTCAGCCCCAGCATTTT
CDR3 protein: CATSRDIRVQPQHF

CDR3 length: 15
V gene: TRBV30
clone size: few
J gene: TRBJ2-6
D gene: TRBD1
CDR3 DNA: TGTGCCTGGGGCCCGGGGACAGCTGGGGCCAACGTCCTGACTTTC
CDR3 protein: CAWGPGTAGANVLTF

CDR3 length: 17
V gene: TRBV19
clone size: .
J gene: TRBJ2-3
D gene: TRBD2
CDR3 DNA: TGTGCCAGTAGTATAGCCGGGACTAGCGGGAGCACAGATACGCAGTATTTT
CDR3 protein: CASSIAGTSGSTDTQYF

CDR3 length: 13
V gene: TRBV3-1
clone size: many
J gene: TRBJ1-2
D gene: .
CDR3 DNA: TGTGCCAGCAGCCCAGGCAGGGTCGACGGCTACACCTTC
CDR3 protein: CASSPGRVDGYTF

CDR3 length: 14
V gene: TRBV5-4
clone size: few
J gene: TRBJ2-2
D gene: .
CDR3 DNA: TGTGCCAGCAGCCCAGTGGGGTCCACCGGGGAGCTGTTTTTT
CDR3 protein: CASSPVGSTGELFF

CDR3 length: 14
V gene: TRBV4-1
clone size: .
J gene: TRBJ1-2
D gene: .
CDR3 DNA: TGCGCCAGCAGCCAAGATCAAGATTTTGATGGCTACACCTTC
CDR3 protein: CASSQDQDFDGYTF

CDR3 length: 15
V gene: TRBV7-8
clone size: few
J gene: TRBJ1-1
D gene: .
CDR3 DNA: TGTGCCAGCAGCTCCGGGTTTGGAATGAACACTGAAGCTTTCTTT
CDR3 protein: CASSSGFGMNTEAFF

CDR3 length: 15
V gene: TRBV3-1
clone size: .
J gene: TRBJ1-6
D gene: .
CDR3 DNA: TGTGCCAGCAGCCAAGATTCGGGGGGAGGGTCACCCCTCCACTTT
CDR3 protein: CASSQDSGGGSPLHF

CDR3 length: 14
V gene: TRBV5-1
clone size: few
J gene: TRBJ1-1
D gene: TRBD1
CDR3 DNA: TGCGCCAGCAAGACAGGGGATTATGACACTGAAGCTTCCTTT
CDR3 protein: CASKTGDYDTEASF

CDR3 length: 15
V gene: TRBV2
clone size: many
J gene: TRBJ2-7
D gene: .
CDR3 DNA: TGTGCCAGCAGTGAAGCGCTTCGGGGAGGAGACGAGCAGTACTTC
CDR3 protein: CASSEALRGGDEQYF

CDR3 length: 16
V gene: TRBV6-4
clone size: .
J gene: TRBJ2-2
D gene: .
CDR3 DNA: TGTGCCAGCAGTGGGCTAGAATTAGGCCATGGCGGGGAGCTGTTTTTT
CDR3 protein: CASSGLELGHGGELFF

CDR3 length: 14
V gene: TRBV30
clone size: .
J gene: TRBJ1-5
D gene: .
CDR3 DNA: TGTGCCTGGAATCAGGGGACTTTAAATCAGCCCCAGCATTTT
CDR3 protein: CAWNQGTLNQPQHF

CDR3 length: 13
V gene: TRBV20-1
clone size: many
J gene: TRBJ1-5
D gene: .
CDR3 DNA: TGCAGTGCTGACCAGGGATCCTTACAGCCCCAGCATTTT
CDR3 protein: CSADQGSLQPQHF

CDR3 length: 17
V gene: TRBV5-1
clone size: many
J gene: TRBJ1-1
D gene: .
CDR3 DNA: TGCGCCAGCAGCTACAAAATCCTCGCTTTTGGAGGCTCTGAAGCTTTCTTT
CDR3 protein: CASSYKILAFGGSEAFF

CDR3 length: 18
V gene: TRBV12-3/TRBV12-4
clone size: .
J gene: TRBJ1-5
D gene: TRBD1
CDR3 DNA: TGTGCCAGCAGTCCCGGGCCAGGGGGAAGGGATCAAGGTCAGCCCCAGCATTTT
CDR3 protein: CASSPGPGGRDQGQPQHF

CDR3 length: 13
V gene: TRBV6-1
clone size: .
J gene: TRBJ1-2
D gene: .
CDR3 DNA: TGTGCCAGCAGGCCCGAGGGGCGTGCCGGCTACACCTTC
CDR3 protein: CASRPEGRAGYTF

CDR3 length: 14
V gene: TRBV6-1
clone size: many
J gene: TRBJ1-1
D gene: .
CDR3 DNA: TGTGCCAGCAGTTCCCCCGGGACGCTGGGGAGAGCTTTCTTT
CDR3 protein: CASSSPGTLGRAFF

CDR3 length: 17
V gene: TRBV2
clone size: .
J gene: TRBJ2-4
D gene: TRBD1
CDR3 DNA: TGTGCCAGCAGTGAAGGGGGAGGACAGGGTGCCCGCAACATTCAGTACTTC
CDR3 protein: CASSEGGGQGARNIQYF

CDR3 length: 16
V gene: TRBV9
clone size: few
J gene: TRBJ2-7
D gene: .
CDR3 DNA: TGTGCCAGCAGCGCCGACCGTGGTCTGGGAATCTACGAGCAGTACTTC
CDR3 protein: CASSADRGLGIYEQYF

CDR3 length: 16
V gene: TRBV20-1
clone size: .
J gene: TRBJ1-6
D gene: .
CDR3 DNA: TGCAGTGCTAACTCCCTGGACAGAGGCTATAATTCACCCCTCCACTTT
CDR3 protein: CSANSLDRGYNSPLHF

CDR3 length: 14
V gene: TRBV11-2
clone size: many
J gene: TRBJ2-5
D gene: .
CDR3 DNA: TGTGCCAGCAGCTTACTCGACCACCGGGAGACCCAGTACTTC
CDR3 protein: CASSLLDHRETQYF

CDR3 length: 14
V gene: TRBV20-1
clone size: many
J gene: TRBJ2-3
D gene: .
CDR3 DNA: TGCAGTGCTAAAGCTAGCGTTGGCACAGATACGCAGTATTTT
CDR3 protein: CSAKASVGTDTQYF

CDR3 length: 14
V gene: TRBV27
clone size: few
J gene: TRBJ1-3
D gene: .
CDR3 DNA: TGTGCCAGCAGTTTCGGGACACCCGCTGCCACCATATATTTT
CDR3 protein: CASSFGTPAATIYF

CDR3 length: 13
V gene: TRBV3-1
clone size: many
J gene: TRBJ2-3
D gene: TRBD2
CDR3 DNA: TGTGCCAGCAGCCATGTAGCGGGGAATACGCAGTATTTT
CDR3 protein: CASSHVAGNTQYF